The sequence of this TCR beta chain was determined in a study of blood T cell repertoires in COVID-19. For the study at large: There were acute and convalescent COVID-19 samples, and they came from the United States, Italy and Spain.

The CDR3 runs to 15 residues. Germline values: CDR1 MDHEN, CDR2 SYDVKM. The ends were cut back, 8 bases at V and 0 bases at J, with 14 bases in the middle. Assay: immunoSEQ multiplex PCR; the TCRdb copy retains only in-frame clones and omits some. This repertoire shows some 160,000 clones, roughly 81% found once; its top ten account for about 2.7%. The receptor comes from an elderly woman with COVID-19, enrolled during active disease. The V gene is TRBV28, the J gene TRBJ2-1; unclear D gene. The sample taken for sequencing was peripheral blood. This chain's CDR3 is CASSEAPRSYNEQFF. Written as DNA, the CDR3 is TGTGCCAGCTCCGAGGCGCCTCGCTCCTACAATGAGCAGTTCTTC.